These 27 T cell receptor beta chains originate from one sample sequenced in a study of OX40 agonist ivuxolimab in advanced cancers. The data were produced by immunoSEQ multiplex PCR, yet TCRdb's version contains in-frame clones alone and is incomplete. The sample has 90,000 to 100,000 clones; around 85% are singletons. The sample consisted of CD4+ or CD8+ T cells sorted from blood, taken in a trial of the OX40 agonist ivuxolimab. These receptors were obtained from an adult with an advanced solid tumor such as melanoma, head and neck, liver or kidney cancer.

This clone was recorded only once. The chain combines TRBV28 with TRBJ2-1; D may be TRBD1 or TRBD2 (5 bases each). CDR1 is MDHEN and CDR2 is SYDVKM in the germline V gene. Trimming left V 5 bases short and J 3 bases short, with 14 bases between. The CDR3 runs to 15 residues. CDR3 DNA sequence: TGTGCCAGCAGTCCCCCGGGACGGAGCTACAATGAGCAGTTCTTC. Translating it yields CASSPPGRSYNEQFF.

This clone was seen only once. The chain uses TRBV27 and TRBJ2-3; D tentatively fits TRBD1 or TRBD2 (5 bases each). The CDR3 sequence is 11 residues long. The germline V gene has CDR1 MNHEY and CDR2 SMNVEV (reference sequence). Trimming removed 7 bases from V and 4 bases from J, with 6 bases in between. The CDR3: CASMGADTQYF. DNA for the CDR3: TGTGCCAGCATGGGGGCAGATACGCAGTATTTT.

The rearrangement joins TRBV6-5 to TRBJ2-1, with unresolved D. V lost 11 bases, J lost 7 bases, and 12 bases lay in between. Looked up from germline, CDR1 is MNHEY and CDR2 is SVGAGI. This CDR3 region has 11 residues. DNA for the CDR3: TGTGCCGCCCTCCCTAGGAATGAGCAGTTCTTC. It codes for CAALPRNEQFF.

J is TRBJ1-3 and V is TRBV10-3; 7 bases are a match to TRBD1. The CDR3 spans 12 residues. Trimming cost V 10 bases and J 9 bases; bases outside gene matches: 9. The germline V gene has CDR1 ENHRY and CDR2 SYGVKD. CDR3 loop: CATGQVVPTIYF. CDR3 DNA: TGTGCCACAGGACAGGTGGTCCCCACCATATATTTT.

This clone was recorded only once. The chain uses TRBV5-6 and TRBJ2-7, with 16 positions matching TRBD2. J gave up 4 bases and V 5 bases, and 9 bases lay outside the gene matches. The CDR3 contains 17 residues. Germline CDR1 is SGHDT and CDR2 is YYEEEE. The CDR3 sequence: CASSSGTSGRGRYEQYF. The DNA of the CDR3 is TGTGCCAGCAGTTCCGGGACTAGCGGGAGGGGGAGGTACGAGCAGTACTTC. The full variable domain, rest sourced from reference TRBV5-6 and TRBJ2-7, is DAGVTQSPTHLIKTRGQQVTLRCSPKSGHDTVSWYQQALGQGPQFIFQYYEEEERQRGNFPDRFSGHQFPNYSSELNVNALLLGDSALYLCASSSGTSGRGRYEQYFGPGTRLTVT.

The rearrangement links TRBV18 to TRBJ2-7, with D possibly matching TRBD1 (5 bases). V was cut by 3 bases and J by 2 bases, with 14 bases left in between. The CDR3 loop spans 15 amino acids. Germline CDR1 is KGHSH and CDR2 is LQKENI. As DNA, the CDR3 is TGTGCCAGCTCACCCGCTGGGGCCAACCCCTACGAGCAGTACGTC. This gives the protein CASSPAGANPYEQYV.

This chain links TRBV18 with TRBJ1-4; 7 bases agree with TRBD1. V lost 4 bases to trimming and J lost 3 bases; unmatched junction nucleotides: 2. This CDR3 comprises 14 residues. The germline V gene encodes CDR1 KGHSH and CDR2 LQKENI. DNA for the CDR3: TGTGCCAGCTCACGGGACAGCTCTAATGAAAAACTGTTTTTT. It yields the protein CASSRDSSNEKLFF.

V is TRBV5-1 and J is TRBJ2-7; D tentatively reads TRBD1 or TRBD2 (5 bases each). Germline V CDR1 and CDR2: SGHRS, YFSETQ. Trimming shortened V by 4 bases and J by 6 bases, and 20 bases separated the two germline ends. This CDR3 has 15 residues. CDR3 DNA sequence: TGCGCCAGCAGCCCCGGGACCGCTGGCTACGCCGAGCAGTACTTC. Translating it yields CASSPGTAGYAEQYF.

The gene calls are TRBV30 and TRBJ1-2, with unresolved D. CDR3 length: 17 amino acids. The V gene lost 3 bases and the J gene lost 5 bases, with 25 bases spanning the gap. Germline CDR1 and CDR2: GTSNPN and SVGIG (reference sequence). The CDR3 nucleotides read TGTGCCTGGAGCCCGGACGGCTACCGCCAAGGGTCATATGGCTACACCTTC. This sequence encodes CAWSPDGYRQGSYGYTF. Full variable domain (rest looked up from reference TRBV30 and TRBJ1-2): SQTIHQWPATLVQPVGSPLSLECTVEGTSNPNLYWYRQAAGRGLQLLFYSVGIGQISSEVPQNLSASRPQDRQFILSSKKLLLSDSGFYLCAWSPDGYRQGSYGYTFGSGTRLTVV.

This clone was counted between two and nine times. The chain recombines TRBV10-2 with TRBJ2-7, with D possibly being TRBD2 (6 bases). Trimming pared 3 bases from V and 1 base from J, leaving 7 bases between. The germline V gene encodes CDR1 WSHSY and CDR2 SAAADI. The length of the CDR3 is 13 residues. CDR3 protein: CASSDGGSYEQYF. In nucleotides, the CDR3 is TGCGCCAGCAGTGATGGGGGGTCCTACGAGCAGTACTTC.

The chain has TRBV11-2 and TRBJ2-1, with 12 bases identical to TRBD1. CDR3 length: 20 residues. Trimming at V came to 0 bases and at J to 5 bases, leaving 14 bases not matched to a gene. CDR1 SGHAT and CDR2 FQNNGV come from the germline V gene. CDR3 residues: CASSLEVRGQGASWNNEQFF. CDR3 nucleotides: TGTGCCAGCAGCTTAGAAGTAAGGGGACAGGGGGCTTCCTGGAACAATGAGCAGTTCTTC.

The rearrangement uses TRBV28 and TRBJ1-2; TRBD1 aligns across 9 bases. The V and J ends lost 5 bases and 8 bases, in that order; junction bases with no gene match: 9. CDR1 is MDHEN and CDR2 is SYDVKM in the germline V gene. The CDR3 contains 14 residues. The CDR3 loop reads CASSASGTGIGYTF. CDR3 DNA sequence: TGTGCCAGCAGTGCGAGTGGGACAGGGATAGGCTACACCTTC.

The V call is TRBV7-2, the J call TRBJ2-3; D perhaps matches TRBD2 (5 bases). Germline CDR1 is SGHTA and CDR2 is FQGNSA. V dropped 3 bases and J dropped 3 bases, with 10 bases sitting between them. This CDR3 has 14 residues. The CDR3 coding sequence is TGTGCCAGCAGCTTGCCTAGCAGTACAGATACGCAGTATTTT. Its translation is CASSLPSSTDTQYF.

This chain joins TRBV9 and TRBJ2-1, with D possibly being TRBD2 (6 bases). Germline loops: CDR1 SGDLS, CDR2 YYNGEE. The CDR3 spans 15 residues. The V end was cut by 3 bases, the J end by 7 bases, with 17 bases between. The CDR3 loop is CASSGGGTELNEQFF. CDR3 in DNA: TGTGCCAGCAGCGGGGGAGGAACAGAGTTAAATGAGCAGTTCTTC. The variable domain in full, with the rest retrieved from reference TRBV9 and TRBJ2-1, is DSGVTQTPKHLITATGQRVTLRCSPRSGDLSVYWYQQSLDQGLQFLIQYYNGEERAKGNILERFSAQQFPDLHSELNLSSLELGDSALYFCASSGGGTELNEQFFGPGTRLTVL.

The chain links TRBV5-8 to TRBJ1-4; no reliable D call. The length of the CDR3 is 14 residues. The ends were cut back, 0 bases at V and 6 bases at J, with 9 bases in the middle. Looked up from germline, CDR1 is SGHTS and CDR2 is YDEGEE. This CDR3 reads CASSLEYRDEKLFF. CDR3 sequence (DNA): TGTGCCAGCAGCTTGGAATACAGAGATGAAAAACTGTTTTTT.

V is TRBV30 and J is TRBJ2-7; D is uncertain. Germline values: CDR1 GTSNPN, CDR2 SVGIG (reference sequence). V lost 0 bases, J lost 8 bases, and 5 bases lay in between. The CDR3 is made up of 10 amino acids. The CDR3 here is CAWSVPQQYV. The CDR3 DNA sequence: TGTGCCTGGAGTGTCCCCCAGCAGTACGTC.

Turning to this clone: Different DNA sequences within this sample yield the same CDR3. The rearrangement joins TRBV7-9 to TRBJ2-3; the match to TRBD2 covers 7 bases. This CDR3 contains 14 residues. Germline trimming cut 5 bases from V and 0 bases from J; bases unmatched to any gene: 2. Germline CDR1 SEHNR, CDR2 FQNEAQ (reference sequence). CDR3 nucleotides: TGTGCCAGCAGCCTTAGCGGGAGCACAGATACGCAGTATTTT. This gives the protein CASSLSGSTDTQYF. Filled out from reference TRBV7-9 and TRBJ2-3, the complete variable domain reads DTGVSQNPRHKITKRGQNVTFRCDPISEHNRLYWYRQTLGQGPEFLTYFQNEAQLEKSRLLSDRFSAERPKGSFSTLEIQRTEQGDSAMYLCASSLSGSTDTQYFGPGTRLTVL.

Note on this clone: The junction departs from germline at one end; a sequencing error may be responsible. The chain uses TRBV11-2 and TRBJ2-2, with 11 bases aligning to TRBD2. CDR3 size: 16 residues. Germline V CDR1 and CDR2: SGHAT, FQNNGV. The CDR3 DNA follows: TGTGCCAGCAGCTCATTAGCGGGAGGGTGGACCGGGGAACTGTTTTTT. Translation gives CASSSLAGGWTGELFF. Based on the CDR3 plus reference TRBV11-2 and TRBJ2-2, the full variable domain is EAGVAQSPRYKIIEKRQSVAFWCNPISGHATLYWYQQILGQGPKLLIQFQNNGVVDDSQLPKDRFSAERLKGVDSTLKIQPAKLEDSAVYLCASSSLAGGWTGELFFGEGSRLTVL.

A few counts support this clone. This sequence joins TRBV18 and TRBJ1-1, with a weak D call TRBD1 (5 bases). With 8 bases removed from V and 0 bases from J, the gap between germline ends came to 10 bases. This CDR3 is built from 13 residues. Germline V gene lookup returns CDR1 KGHSH and CDR2 LQKENI. Here the CDR3 reads CASLGGMNTEAFF. For the CDR3, the DNA is TGTGCCAGCCTGGGGGGGATGAACACTGAAGCTTTCTTT.

Concerning this clone: Other DNA sequences from this sample encode an identical CDR3 as well. This sequence joins TRBV5-1 and TRBJ1-2; TRBD1 matches 9 bases. V shed 3 bases, J shed 2 bases, and the junction held 2 bases outside the gene matches. This CDR3 has 14 amino acids. The germline V gene encodes CDR1 SGHRS and CDR2 YFSETQ. The CDR3 region is CASSSGQGNYGYTF. The CDR3 DNA is TGCGCCAGCAGCTCTGGACAGGGGAACTATGGCTACACCTTC. Full variable domain (remainder filled in from reference TRBV5-1 and TRBJ1-2): KAGVTQTPRYLIKTRGQQVTLSCSPISGHRSVSWYQQTPGQGLQFLFEYFSETQRNKGNFPGRFSGRQFSNSRSEMNVSTLELGDSALYLCASSSGQGNYGYTFGSGTRLTVV.

J is TRBJ2-6 and V is TRBV19; no clear D gene. The CDR3 sequence is 15 residues long. In germline, CDR1 is LNHDA, CDR2 SQIVND (reference sequence). V gave up 5 bases and J gave up 1 base, with 9 bases separating them. CDR3 DNA sequence: TGTGCCAGTAGTCCCTACGGGTCTGGGGCCAACGTCCTGACTTTC. It translates to CASSPYGSGANVLTF. Complete variable domain (other parts from reference TRBV19 and TRBJ2-6): DGGITQSPKYLFRKEGQNVTLSCEQNLNHDAMYWYRQDPGQGLRLIYYSQIVNDFQKGDIAEGYSVSREKKESFPLTVTSAQKNPTAFYLCASSPYGSGANVLTFGAGSRLTVL.

The J gene is TRBJ1-1, the V gene TRBV7-2; 8 bases line up with TRBD1. The CDR3 is 13 amino acids. Per the germline V gene, CDR1 is SGHTA and CDR2 is FQGNSA. Trimming removed 5 bases from V and 3 bases from J; junction bases left unmatched: 2. The CDR3 loop is CASSLTGDTEAFF. The CDR3 region has the DNA TGTGCCAGCAGCCTGACAGGGGACACTGAAGCTTTCTTT. Combining the CDR3 with reference TRBV7-2 and TRBJ1-1 gives the whole variable domain GAGVSQSPSNKVTEKGKDVELRCDPISGHTALYWYRQSLGQGLEFLIYFQGNSAPDKSGLPSDRFSAERTGGSVSTLTIQRTQQEDSAVYLCASSLTGDTEAFFGQGTRLTVV.

The chain employs TRBV6-1 and TRBJ2-7; 9 nucleotides match TRBD1. V shed 3 bases and J 8 bases; nucleotides not matched to a gene: 11. The CDR3 length is 15 residues. Germline CDR1 MNHNS, CDR2 SASEGT. The CDR3 DNA is TGTGCCAGCAGTGACCGACAGGGGGTCCTGTTGAAGCAGTACTTC. This encodes CASSDRQGVLLKQYF.

The rearrangement joins TRBV6-5 to TRBJ1-4; unclear D gene. Between the trimmed V and J ends, which lost 3 bases and 8 bases, there was a span of 13 bases. Germline lookup yields CDR1 MNHEY and CDR2 SVGAGI. The CDR3 contains 14 residues. The DNA for the CDR3 is TGTGCCAGCAGTTATGGGGTAGGGCACGAAAAACTGTTTTTT. The encoded protein is CASSYGVGHEKLFF.

The chain is built from TRBV6-5 and TRBJ2-7; D unclear. Germline V lookup: CDR1 MNHEY, CDR2 SVGAGI. The CDR3 has 13 amino acids. Deletions cut 6 bases from V and 2 bases from J, with 11 bases between. CDR3 bases: TGTGCCAGCAGGCCTCAGGCCACCTACGAGCAGTACGTC. It codes for CASRPQATYEQYV.

This clone was observed once. This chain joins TRBV5-8 and TRBJ1-6; TRBD1 matches at 10 bases. The ends lost 1 base at V and 12 bases at J; junction bases unmatched: 7. Germline V gives CDR1 SGHTS, CDR2 YDEGEE. The CDR3 loop spans 15 amino acids. Written as DNA, the CDR3 is TGTGCCAGCAGCTTGTGGGGACAGGGGCTAGAACCCCTCCACTTT. This codes for CASSLWGQGLEPLHF.

The DNA of the CDR3 is TGTGCCAGCAGCTACGGACAGGGGATATACAATGAGCAGTTCTTC. Encoded protein: CASSYGQGIYNEQFF. The chain joins TRBV5-4 to TRBJ2-1; TRBD1 matches 9 bases. V was clipped by 3 bases and J by 4 bases; unmatched bases: 5. The CDR3 length is 15 residues. The germline gives CDR1 SGHNT, CDR2 YYREEE (reference sequence).